This T cell receptor beta chain originates from a study of sequential checkpoint blockade in melanoma. Study-wide context: After nivolumab or ipilimumab alone, twenty-two patients had week-13 rebiopsies.

Regarding treatment: randomized to nivolumab then ipilimumab (arm A) or the reverse (arm B). Overall study findings and caveats: Mutational load did not correlate with tumor T-cell fraction or clonality.

This table comes from immunoSEQ multiplex PCR, and its TCRdb copy is limited to in-frame clones, with some not included. The repertoire holds 13,000 or so clones, with over 20% as singletons. This clone has just a few counts. Its target is unknown. This TCR came from a human donor with melanoma. Source: tumor tissue (inferred from file names), taken from a patient given nivolumab and ipilimumab in sequence.

CDR3 nucleotide sequence: TGCAGCGTGGCGGGACCCGGGAGGAGGCATGAGCAGTTCTTC. Translated: CSVAGPGRRHEQFF. V usage is TRBV29-1 and J usage is TRBJ2-1, with 7 bases matching TRBD2. The CDR3 runs 14 residues. CDR1 is SQVTM and CDR2 is ANQGSEA in the germline V gene. After removal of 6 bases from V and 8 bases from J, the junction contained 13 bases not matched to a gene.